This T cell receptor (beta chain) was recovered during a study of blood T cell repertoires in COVID-19. Whole-study context: Specimens from acute and convalescent COVID-19 originated in the United States, Italy and Spain. PBMCs, B-cell-depleted T cells, or T cells provided the cDNA or gDNA that made up the material.

Germline V gene data show CDR1 as SGHTS and CDR2 as YDEGEE. The CDR3 extends over 13 amino acids. V was cut by 7 bases and J by 1 base, with 10 bases left in between. Seattle's cohort entered during active infection and was followed longitudinally. Original data processing: It was from reference gene primer amplification that nucleated cell counts were estimated. TCRdb's table, derived via immunoSEQ multiplex PCR, lists solely in-frame clones and lacks some. D and trimming come from the DNA, and the V and J calls and clone size come from that table. The sample lists over 200,000 clones, about 87% seen once, with approximately 2.5% in the top ten.

The chain couples TRBV5-8 to TRBJ2-3; D not resolved. Sequenced input: peripheral blood. The TCR sequence derives from a man under 40 with COVID-19, enrolled during active disease. The CDR3 reads CASFLRGTDTQYF. The CDR3 DNA reads as TGTGCCAGCTTCTTGCGAGGCACAGATACGCAGTATTTT. Combining the CDR3 with reference TRBV5-8 and TRBJ2-3 gives the whole variable domain EAGVTQSPTHLIKTRGQQATLRCSPISGHTSVYWYQQALGLGLQFLLWYDEGEERNRGNFPPRFSGRQFPNYSSELNVNALELEDSALYLCASFLRGTDTQYFGPGTRLTVL.